This T cell receptor (beta chain) was retrieved from a study of T-cell reconstitution after alpha-beta-depleted transplantation in children. Study findings and constraints: After one year, T-cell counts and TCRbeta diversity mostly came from new T cells. In some patients, recipient T cells and intrathymic progenitors surviving conditioning explained high day-60 diversity. About two months after transplant, alpha-beta T cells reportedly came from several hundred expanded graft clones.

The TCRbeta library was prepared with unique molecular identifiers. TCRdb recomputed calls from the PCR reads with MiXCR, one row per CDR3 protein. The sample yields approximately 800,000 distinct CDR3 sequences, roughly 15% seen once. The germline CDR1 and CDR2 sequences are GTSNPN and SVGIG (reference sequence). The ends lost 5 bases at V and 3 bases at J; junction bases unmatched: 5. The CDR3 runs 14 residues. A word on this clonotype: Its antigen is currently unknown.

This chain uses TRBV30 with TRBJ2-1, with TRBD1 matching over 9 bases. This sample comprised PBMCs, mostly from graft donor cells, obtained 360 days after TCRalphabeta/CD19-depleted stem cell transplant. The clonotype originates from a male patient younger than 18 who had a stem cell transplant for acute lymphoblastic leukemia, so the T cells may come from the graft donor. The CDR3 is CAWSSGQGYNEQFF. The CDR3 DNA sequence: TGTGCCTGGTCTTCGGGACAGGGCTACAATGAGCAGTTCTTC.